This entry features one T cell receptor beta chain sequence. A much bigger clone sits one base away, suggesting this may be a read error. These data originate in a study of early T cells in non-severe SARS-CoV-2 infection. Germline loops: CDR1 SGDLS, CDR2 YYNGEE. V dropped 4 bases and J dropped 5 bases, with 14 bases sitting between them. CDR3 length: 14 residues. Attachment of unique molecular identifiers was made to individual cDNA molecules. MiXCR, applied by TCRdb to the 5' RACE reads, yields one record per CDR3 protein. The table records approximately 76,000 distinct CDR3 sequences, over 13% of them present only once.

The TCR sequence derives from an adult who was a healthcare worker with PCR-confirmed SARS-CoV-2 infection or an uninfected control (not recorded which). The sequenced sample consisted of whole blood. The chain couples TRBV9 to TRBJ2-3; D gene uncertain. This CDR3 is CASSLWISGDTQYF. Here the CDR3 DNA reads TGTGCCAGCAGCCTGTGGATCTCCGGAGATACGCAGTATTTT.